These 25 T cell receptor beta chains came from one sample sequenced in a study of T cell repertoires in cytomegalovirus infection. Their antigen targets remain unknown. TCRdb reprocessed the reads with MiXCR, giving one entry per CDR3 protein. The table includes 650,000 to 900,000 distinct CDR3 sequences, approximately 32% detected once. This specimen was cultured CD8+ T cells from PBMCs, taken from culture after CMV antigen stimulation. Source of these receptors: a human donor in good health (CMV status not recorded). Some clones in this sample may be carry-over from other donors' samples.

The chain is built from TRBV6-2 or TRBV6-3 and TRBJ2-3, with TRBD2 as a possible D gene (7 bases). With 5 bases removed from V and 6 bases from J, the gap between germline ends came to 15 bases. The length of the CDR3 is 14 residues. CDR1 is MNHEY and CDR2 is SVGEGT in the germline V gene. CDR3 region: CASSKGGAADTQYF. In DNA, the CDR3 is TGTGCCAGCAGTAAAGGGGGGGCAGCTGATACGCAGTATTTT.

The CDR3 region has the DNA TGTGCCAGCAGTGAAGACGAAGGGGAGCTGTTTTTT. Translating gives CASSEDEGELFF. The V and J genes are TRBV2 and TRBJ2-2; no firm D call. V lost 1 base to trimming and J lost 8 bases, with 5 bases between them. Germline lookup yields CDR1 SNHLY and CDR2 FYNNEI. CDR3 length: 12 amino acids.

The chain links TRBV4-1 to TRBJ2-7, with 10 bases lining up with TRBD1. This CDR3 comprises 22 residues. Unmatched junction bases numbered 27, after V lost 1 base and J lost 6 bases. CDR1 is MGHRA and CDR2 is YSYEKL in the germline V gene. The CDR3 is CASSQVRGGDRGPGLTPIEQYV. CDR3 coding DNA: TGCGCCAGCAGCCAAGTGAGGGGAGGGGACAGGGGACCAGGCCTGACCCCGATCGAGCAGTACGTC.

Here the CDR3 DNA reads TGTGCCAGCAGTTTATCCACTAGCGGGCCCACAGATACGCAGTATTTT. Translated: CASSLSTSGPTDTQYF. The V and J genes are TRBV27 and TRBJ2-3; 9 bases match TRBD2. This CDR3 comprises 16 residues. V shed 0 bases, J shed 2 bases, and the junction held 3 bases outside the gene matches. CDR1 and CDR2 from the germline V gene are MNHEY and SMNVEV (reference sequence).

This clonotype was counted many times. The V call is TRBV7-8, the J call TRBJ2-5; D unclear. CDR1 is SGHVS and CDR2 is FQNEAQ in the germline V gene. The length of the CDR3 is 14 residues. V lost 4 bases to trimming and J lost 2 bases, with 11 bases between them. CDR3 DNA sequence: TGTGCCAGCAGCTCCCCAATCGGTCAAGAGACCCAGTACTTC. Translation gives CASSSPIGQETQYF.

The rearrangement joins TRBV7-2 to TRBJ2-2; D remains ambiguous. This CDR3 is 11 amino acids long. The germline gives CDR1 SGHTA, CDR2 FQGNSA. The germline V and J ends were trimmed by 5 bases and 8 bases, with 6 bases remaining between them. The CDR3: CASSHGGELFF. The CDR3 nucleotides read TGTGCCAGCAGCCATGGGGGGGAGCTGTTTTTT.

The chain recombines TRBV13 with TRBJ1-2; no definite D call. The CDR3 has 14 residues. The ends were cut back, 5 bases at V and 3 bases at J, with 13 bases in the middle. In germline, CDR1 is PRHDT, CDR2 FYEKMQ (reference sequence). In DNA, the CDR3 is TGTGCCAGCAGCCCGGACCGCCTCTACTATGGCTACACCTTC. Translated, it gives CASSPDRLYYGYTF.

This chain joins TRBV18 and TRBJ2-2; TRBD1 agrees at 8 bases. The CDR3 totals 16 residues. After removal of 3 bases from V and 2 bases from J, the junction contained 5 bases not matched to a gene. Looked up from germline, CDR1 is KGHSH and CDR2 is LQKENI. CDR3 region: CASSPRDRLNTGELFF. In DNA, the CDR3 is TGTGCCAGCTCACCTAGGGACAGGCTAAACACCGGGGAGCTGTTTTTT.

V is TRBV10-3 and J is TRBJ2-5, with TRBD2 identical over 8 bases. CDR3 size: 14 residues. Germline V gives CDR1 ENHRY, CDR2 SYGVKD. V lost 8 bases to trimming and J lost 5 bases; unmatched junction nucleotides: 10. The CDR3 nucleotides read TGTGCCATCTGGAGCGGGGGTACTGGTGAGACCCAGTACTTC. As protein: CAIWSGGTGETQYF.

This sequence joins TRBV7-9 and TRBJ2-1; 8 bases are a match to TRBD2. The ends lost 5 bases at V and 6 bases at J; junction bases unmatched: 6. Germline V gene sequence: CDR1 SEHNR, CDR2 FQNEAQ (reference sequence). This CDR3 comprises 14 residues. CDR3 sequence reads: CASSRSGGGNEQFF. CDR3 nucleotide sequence: TGTGCCAGCAGCCGCAGCGGGGGCGGCAATGAGCAGTTCTTC.

This clonotype was observed a handful of times. The CDR3 nucleotides are TGTGCCAGCAGTCCCGAGGGGACTAGCGGCTACGAGCAGTACTTC. Its translation: CASSPEGTSGYEQYF. The gene calls are TRBV12-3 or TRBV12-4 and TRBJ2-7, with 11 positions matching TRBD2. The CDR3 sequence is 15 residues long. The V and J ends lost 5 bases and 3 bases, in that order; junction bases with no gene match: 6.

The V call is TRBV6-5, the J call TRBJ1-1; no reliable D call. V was cut by 0 bases and J by 0 bases, with 11 bases left in between. The CDR3 loop spans 16 amino acids. Germline CDR1 MNHEY, CDR2 SVGAGI. Written as DNA, the CDR3 is TGTGCCAGCAGTTACTCGAGACATAGGATGAACACTGAAGCTTTCTTT. Amino acids: CASSYSRHRMNTEAFF.

This clonotype has more than one count but fewer than ten. This chain uses TRBV7-3 with TRBJ1-5, with 10 bases that match TRBD1. Germline-derived CDR1 and CDR2 are SGHTA and FQGTGA. The J segment lost 9 bases and the V segment lost 2 bases, leaving 1 base of the junction unmatched. The CDR3 totals 13 residues. The CDR3 region has the DNA TGTGCCAGCAGCTTAGGGGACAGGGGGCCCCAGCATTTT. Its translation is CASSLGDRGPQHF.

The chain links TRBV12-3 or TRBV12-4 to TRBJ2-2; D perhaps matches TRBD1 (6 bases). This CDR3 spans 14 amino acids. V was pared by 4 bases and J by 6 bases, with 12 bases between. CDR3 loop: CASSSQGSSGELFF. CDR3 DNA sequence: TGTGCCAGCAGTTCACAGGGAAGTTCCGGGGAGCTGTTTTTT.

The chain employs TRBV7-9 and TRBJ1-4; 8 positions match TRBD1. Germline V gene lookup returns CDR1 SEHNR and CDR2 FQNEAQ (reference sequence). Losses at the gene ends were 8 bases for V and 0 bases for J; bases not matched to a gene: 5. The CDR3 is 15 amino acids. The CDR3 DNA reads as TGTGCCAGCGGTCAGGGGGCCGCAACTAATGAAAAACTGTTTTTT. Its translation is CASGQGAATNEKLFF.

The chain uses TRBV6-1 and TRBJ1-1; D unclear. Germline V lookup: CDR1 MNHNS, CDR2 SASEGT. Trimming took off 5 bases at V and 3 bases at J, with 7 bases between the two ends. The CDR3 covers 12 residues. The CDR3 DNA reads TGTGCCAGCAGTACCATGGACACTGAAGCTTTCTTT. Translating it yields CASSTMDTEAFF.

V and J are TRBV5-1 and TRBJ1-5, with D uncertain. Per the germline V gene, CDR1 is SGHRS and CDR2 is YFSETQ. The CDR3 sequence is 17 residues long. The V and J ends lost 0 bases and 2 bases respectively, with 15 bases between them. CDR3 amino acids: CASSLGTAQLGNQPQHF. For the CDR3, the DNA is TGCGCCAGCAGCTTGGGGACCGCCCAATTGGGCAATCAGCCCCAGCATTTT.

The chain combines TRBV7-9 with TRBJ1-5; maybe TRBD1 (5 bases). The V end lost 5 bases, the J end lost 0 bases, and 11 bases lay between the germline ends. Per the germline V gene, CDR1 is SEHNR and CDR2 is FQNEAQ (reference sequence). The CDR3 consists of 15 residues. Here the CDR3 reads CASSGDSYSNQPQHF. In nucleotides, the CDR3 is TGTGCCAGCAGCGGAGACAGCTATAGCAATCAGCCCCAGCATTTT.

This chain joins TRBV4-1 and TRBJ1-1; the D is unclear. Germline V gene sequence: CDR1 MGHRA, CDR2 YSYEKL. The CDR3 covers 15 residues. V dropped 0 bases and J dropped 0 bases, with 8 bases sitting between them. The CDR3 protein is CASSQDPTLNTEAFF. In nucleotides, the CDR3 is TGCGCCAGCAGCCAAGATCCTACCTTGAACACTGAAGCTTTCTTT.

The V gene is TRBV15, the J gene TRBJ2-1, with 8 positions matching TRBD1. Germline CDR1 is LNHNV and CDR2 is YYDKDF (reference sequence). V gave up 5 bases and J gave up 5 bases; unmatched junction bases: 11. The CDR3 length is 16 residues. Written as DNA, the CDR3 is TGTGCCACCAGCTTGGGGGATCAGGGGGCTAACAATGAGCAGTTCTTC. Protein product: CATSLGDQGANNEQFF. The whole variable domain, remainder taken from reference TRBV15 and TRBJ2-1, is DAMVIQNPRYQVTQFGKPVTLSCSQTLNHNVMYWYQQKSSQAPKLLFHYYDKDFNNEADTPDNFQSRRPNTSFCFLDIRSPGLGDTAMYLCATSLGDQGANNEQFFGPGTRLTVL.

This sequence joins TRBV10-3 and TRBJ1-5, with 8 bases fitting TRBD1. There are 16 residues in the CDR3. Germline CDR1 and CDR2: ENHRY and SYGVKD. The J segment lost 3 bases and the V segment lost 0 bases, leaving 4 bases of the junction unmatched. The DNA of the CDR3 is TGTGCCATCAGTGAGTCTGAGGGACAGGACAATCAGCCCCAGCATTTT. This translates into CAISESEGQDNQPQHF.

The genes are TRBV20-1 and TRBJ2-1; a possible D gene is TRBD2 (5 bases). This CDR3 region has 15 residues. Trimming took 3 bases from V and 5 from J, leaving 17 bases between them. Germline V gene data show CDR1 as DFQATT and CDR2 as SNEGSKA (reference sequence). The CDR3 protein is CSARSTAAPNNEQFF. DNA for the CDR3: TGCAGTGCTAGGTCAACAGCGGCTCCGAACAATGAGCAGTTCTTC.

This clonotype was observed many times. The chain employs TRBV7-2 and TRBJ2-1, with D perhaps matching TRBD1 (6 bases). The CDR3 totals 14 residues. CDR1 SGHTA and CDR2 FQGNSA come from the germline V gene. V was pared by 3 bases and J by 6 bases, with 12 bases between. The CDR3 protein is CASSFGSGANEQFF. CDR3 DNA sequence: TGTGCCAGCAGCTTTGGGTCAGGGGCCAATGAGCAGTTCTTC. Supplemented by reference TRBV7-2 and TRBJ2-1, the full variable domain reads GAGVSQSPSNKVTEKGKDVELRCDPISGHTALYWYRQSLGQGLEFLIYFQGNSAPDKSGLPSDRFSAERTGGSVSTLTIQRTQQEDSAVYLCASSFGSGANEQFFGPGTRLTVL.

This clonotype was counted ten times or more. The chain joins TRBV20-1 to TRBJ1-5; D gene unclear. The V and J ends lost 2 bases and 6 bases respectively, with 17 bases between them. The germline V gene encodes CDR1 DFQATT and CDR2 SNEGSKA (reference sequence). The CDR3 extends over 15 amino acids. CDR3 loop: CSARKRVGSFQPQHF. CDR3 DNA sequence: TGCAGTGCTAGAAAGAGGGTAGGCTCATTTCAGCCCCAGCATTTT.

The chain recombines TRBV27 with TRBJ2-3; TRBD2 agrees at 8 bases. V was pared by 3 bases and J by 0 bases, with 14 bases of the junction left unmatched. CDR1 is MNHEY and CDR2 is SMNVEV in the germline V gene (reference sequence). The CDR3 contains 19 residues. CDR3: CASSFTLAGGLFSTDTQYF. In DNA, the CDR3 is TGTGCCAGCAGTTTTACCTTGGCGGGGGGCCTTTTTAGCACAGATACGCAGTATTTT.